A single sample gave rise to the 13 T cell receptor beta chains below, sequenced in a study of vaccination and CD4 T cells after COVID-19. Once obtained from cultured CD4+ T cells, the DNA was sequenced using the Oncomine TCR Beta short-read assay. TCRdb ran MiXCR on the PCR reads and lists one entry per CDR3 protein. The sample yields about 4,600 distinct CDR3 sequences, roughly 40% seen once. Stated treatment: roughly ten-day PBMC culture with coronavirus spike peptide pools or control peptides (ViraFEST assay). The antigens of these receptors remain unknown. Material: CD4+ T cells from blood, cultured in vitro. The source is a human donor who had recovered from COVID-19.

By share, this clonotype counts as medium-sized (0.01 to 0.1%). Here the CDR3 DNA reads TGCAGTGCTAGAGATCGGGGGACAGGGGTTCTTTACAATGAGCAGTTCTTC. Its translation is CSARDRGTGVLYNEQFF. The chain employs TRBV20-1 and TRBJ2-1; 10 positions match TRBD1. Germline CDR1 reads DFQATT; CDR2 reads SNEGSKA (reference sequence). V was clipped by 0 bases and J by 4 bases; unmatched bases: 9. This CDR3 region has 17 residues.

CDR3 amino acids: CASSLGASVGTDTQYF. The DNA for the CDR3 is TGTGCCAGCAGCTTAGGAGCTAGCGTAGGCACAGATACGCAGTATTTT. The V and J genes are TRBV7-9 and TRBJ2-3; D may be TRBD2 (6 bases). This CDR3 comprises 16 residues. V was shortened by 1 base and J by 1 base, with 12 bases between the two germline ends. Germline V CDR1 and CDR2: SEHNR, FQNEAQ (reference sequence). Combining the CDR3 with reference TRBV7-9 and TRBJ2-3 gives the whole variable domain DTGVSQNPRHKITKRGQNVTFRCDPISEHNRLYWYRQTLGQGPEFLTYFQNEAQLEKSRLLSDRFSAERPKGSFSTLEIQRTEQGDSAMYLCASSLGASVGTDTQYFGPGTRLTVL.

This clonotype was seen a handful of times. The junction differs from germline at one of its ends, possibly a read error. The J gene is TRBJ1-2, the V gene TRBV20-1; the D gene is possibly TRBD1 (6 bases). This CDR3 has 12 residues. CDR1 DFQATT and CDR2 SNEGSKA come from the germline V gene (reference sequence). This CDR3 is CSARLRGQTNEF. CDR3 DNA: TGCAGTGCTAGACTAAGAGGACAGACGAACGAATTC.

V gene TRBV2 combines with J gene TRBJ2-3, with 10 bases matching TRBD2. V trimming: 2 bases; J trimming: 2 bases; junction bases outside the gene matches: 7. Germline loops: CDR1 SNHLY, CDR2 FYNNEI. The CDR3 has 17 amino acids. The DNA of the CDR3 is TGTGCCAGCAGTGAAATCTTGGGACTAGCGTCCACAGATACGCAGTATTTT. Its protein product is CASSEILGLASTDTQYF.

V gene TRBV7-9 combines with J gene TRBJ2-3, with 7 bases aligning to TRBD2. Trimming cost V 5 bases and J 4 bases; bases outside gene matches: 15. The V gene's germline CDR1 is SEHNR and CDR2 FQNEAQ (reference sequence). The CDR3 loop spans 17 amino acids. The CDR3 DNA sequence: TGTGCCAGCAGCCAAAAGACGGGGAGGGGCTCCGCAGATACGCAGTATTTT. Its translation: CASSQKTGRGSADTQYF.

This clonotype showed up just a few times. CDR3 bases: TGTGCCAGCCGCGCCGCGGAGACCCAGTACTTC. The encoded protein is CASRAAETQYF. The gene calls are TRBV7-9 and TRBJ2-5; the D is unclear. Germline V gives CDR1 SEHNR, CDR2 FQNEAQ (reference sequence). The CDR3 has 11 amino acids. Trimming removed 8 bases at V and 5 bases at J, with 9 bases between.

This chain connects TRBV7-2 to TRBJ1-5; D not certain. Germline assignment: CDR1 SGHTA and CDR2 FQGNSA. The CDR3 is 13 residues long. Trimming removed 3 bases at V and 7 bases at J, with 10 bases between. The CDR3 coding sequence is TGTGCCAGCAGCTTTATAGATGGACAGCCCCAGCATTTT. This encodes CASSFIDGQPQHF.

The chain couples TRBV27 to TRBJ2-1, with D perhaps TRBD2 (6 bases). This CDR3 is built from 14 residues. Germline V gene sequence: CDR1 MNHEY, CDR2 SMNVEV (reference sequence). Trimming took off 5 bases at V and 9 bases at J, with 17 bases between the two ends. CDR3 DNA: TGTGCCAGCAGTACCTCAGCGGGTCACAGTGAGCAGTTCTTC. Its translation is CASSTSAGHSEQFF.

This clonotype showed up just a few times. The chain links TRBV20-1 to TRBJ1-2; 7 nucleotides align to TRBD1. V trimming: 2 bases; J trimming: 5 bases; junction bases outside the gene matches: 5. The V gene's germline CDR1 is DFQATT and CDR2 SNEGSKA (reference sequence). The CDR3 runs to 13 residues. The CDR3 DNA follows: TGCAGTGCTAGAAGGGACAGCATATATGGCTACACCTTC. Protein product: CSARRDSIYGYTF.

In this sample, this clonotype turned up a few times. The CDR3 spells CASNLAGSSYEQYF. CDR3 nucleotides: TGTGCCAGCAACCTAGCGGGTTCCTCCTACGAGCAGTACTTC. V usage is TRBV6-1 and J usage is TRBJ2-7, with TRBD2 identical over 8 bases. The CDR3 consists of 14 residues. Germline V gene lookup returns CDR1 MNHNS and CDR2 SASEGT. The J segment lost 0 bases and the V segment lost 7 bases, leaving 5 bases of the junction unmatched.

V usage is TRBV11-3 and J usage is TRBJ2-7; D is unresolved. Trimming pared 5 bases from V and 3 bases from J, leaving 14 bases between. Germline V lookup: CDR1 SGHNT, CDR2 YENEEA. This CDR3 is built from 14 residues. CDR3 bases: TGTGCCAGCAGCCCAAGAAGGGATTACTACGAGCAGTACTTC. Its protein is CASSPRRDYYEQYF.

V usage is TRBV20-1 and J usage is TRBJ2-7; perhaps D is TRBD1 or TRBD2 (5 bases each). Between the trimmed V and J ends, which lost 6 bases and 0 bases, there was a span of 18 bases. Germline V gene lookup returns CDR1 DFQATT and CDR2 SNEGSKA (reference sequence). The CDR3 runs to 15 residues. CDR3: CSAGPLIGGSYEQYF. The DNA for the CDR3 is TGCAGTGCGGGTCCGCTGATTGGGGGCTCCTACGAGCAGTACTTC.

The chain recombines TRBV9 with TRBJ2-2, with 13 positions matching TRBD2. CDR3 length equals 16 residues. The J segment lost 7 bases and the V segment lost 3 bases, leaving 6 bases of the junction unmatched. Germline V gives CDR1 SGDLS, CDR2 YYNGEE. CDR3 residues: CASSEGLAGVIGELFF. DNA for the CDR3: TGTGCCAGCAGCGAAGGACTAGCGGGAGTTATCGGGGAGCTGTTTTTT.